The entry below describes one T cell receptor (beta chain). Its antigen is not known. This record comes from a study of PD-1 blockade in classical Hodgkin lymphoma. Study outcomes and limitations: With respect to the repertoire differences, their causes, possibly disease activity or prior therapy, remain undefined. Newly diagnosed patients reportedly had lower baseline TCR diversity than healthy donors.

The time point denotes: newly diagnosed, previously untreated cHL patient sample. Magnetic negative selection, applied to thawed PBMCs, was used to isolate the CD8+ T cells. It was PBMCs in newly diagnosed, untreated classical Hodgkin lymphoma that served as comparison. The data were produced by immunoSEQ multiplex PCR, yet TCRdb's version contains in-frame clones alone and is incomplete. The data show about 21,000 clones, 80% to 90% seen once. V shed 4 bases, J shed 3 bases, and the junction held 8 bases outside the gene matches. CDR3 length: 15 amino acids. The germline V gene encodes CDR1 SGHTA and CDR2 FQGNSA.

The V call is TRBV7-2, the J call TRBJ2-7, with TRBD2 matching over 8 bases. The TCR sequence derives from a human donor with classical Hodgkin lymphoma. The material sequenced was CD8+ T cells from blood. DNA for the CDR3: TGTGCCAGCAGCTCGAACGGGGGGGGAGTCTACGAGCAGTACTTC. Residues: CASSSNGGGVYEQYF.